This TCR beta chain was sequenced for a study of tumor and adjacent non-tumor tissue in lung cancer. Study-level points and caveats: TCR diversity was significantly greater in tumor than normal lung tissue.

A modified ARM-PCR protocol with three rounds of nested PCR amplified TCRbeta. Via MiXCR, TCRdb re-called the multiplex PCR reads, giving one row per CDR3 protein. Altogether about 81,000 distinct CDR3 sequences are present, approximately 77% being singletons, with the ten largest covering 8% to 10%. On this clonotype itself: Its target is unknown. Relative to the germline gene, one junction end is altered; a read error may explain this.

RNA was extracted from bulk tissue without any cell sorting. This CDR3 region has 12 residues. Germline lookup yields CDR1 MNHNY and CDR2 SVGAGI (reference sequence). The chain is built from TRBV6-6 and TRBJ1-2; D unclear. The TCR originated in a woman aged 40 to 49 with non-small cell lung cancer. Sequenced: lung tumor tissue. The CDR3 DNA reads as TGTGCCAGCATTCCGGCTAACTATGGCTGCACCTTC. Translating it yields CASIPANYGCTF.